The rows below give T cell receptor beta chains drawn from one sample of a study of cytotoxic CD8 clonotypes in ibrutinib-treated CLL. The assay was immunoSEQ multiplex PCR, and TCRdb's table has in-frame clones only and misses some. The sample contains about 68,000 clones, 80% of which appear only once. Sequencing was performed on PBMCs, taken at disease progression, from a patient treated with ibrutinib. Every receptor here comes from a human donor with chronic lymphocytic leukemia. Each CDR3 is given with its conserved first and last residue. The D gene is left open where the match is weak. Expanded clones are given a class, and other clones once, few, many or no size at all.

NA	NA	TRBV6-6	TRBJ1-2	TGTGCCAGCACCCTGGGACAAAATATCTATGGCTACACCTTC	CASTLGQNIYGYTF
NA	TRBD2	TRBV11-2	TRBJ2-3	TGTGCCAGCAGCCCCGGACTAGCGGGAGGATTCACAGATACGCAGTATTTT	CASSPGLAGGFTDTQYF
NA	NA	TRBV6-5	TRBJ1-1	TGTGCCAGCAGGCTACAACTAGGGGCGTCTGAAGCTTTCTTT	CASRLQLGASEAFF
few	TRBD1	TRBV19	TRBJ2-7	TGTGCCAGTAGCGAAGACAGGGGGCCGTACGAGCAGTACTTC	CASSEDRGPYEQYF
NA	NA	TRBV2	TRBJ2-3	TGTGCCAGCACTGCAGTTGTAGATACGCAGTATTTT	CASTAVVDTQYF
NA	TRBD1	TRBV19	TRBJ1-5	TGTGCCAGTAGTCCAGGGGGCGCGCGCAATCAGCCCCAGCATTTT	CASSPGGARNQPQHF
NA	NA	TRBV29-1	TRBJ1-1	TGCAGCGTTGCAGGTCTGATGAACACTGAAGCTTTCTTT	CSVAGLMNTEAFF
NA	NA	TRBV6-5	TRBJ2-3	TGTGCCAGCAGGCGGGACACGGTGACAGATACGCAGTATTTT	CASRRDTVTDTQYF
NA	NA	TRBV15	TRBJ2-1	TGTGCCACCAGCAGAGTACTATCCTACAATGAGCAGTTCTTC	CATSRVLSYNEQFF
NA	TRBD2	TRBV6-1	TRBJ2-3	TGTGCCAGCAGGTTAGCGGGGGGCACAGATACGCAGTATTTT	CASRLAGGTDTQYF
NA	TRBD1	TRBV6-5	TRBJ2-7	TGTGCCAGCAGCGATTTACAGGGGGCGTGGGAGCAGTACTTC	CASSDLQGAWEQYF
NA	NA	TRBV30	TRBJ1-2	TGTGCCTGGAGTGTACTGGAAAGCGGTGGCTACACCTTC	CAWSVLESGGYTF
NA	TRBD1	TRBV2	TRBJ1-5	TGTGCCAGCAGCCTAGGGACAGGGGTTCAGCCCCAGCATTTT	CASSLGTGVQPQHF
NA	TRBD1	TRBV4-1	TRBJ2-7	TGCGCCAGCAGCCAAACGAAAGGGGGCACCTACGAGCAGTACTTC	CASSQTKGGTYEQYF
NA	NA	TRBV6-5	TRBJ2-7	TGTGCCACCTCAGCGGGCCTCGCCTACGAGCAGTACTTC	CATSAGLAYEQYF
once	TRBD1	TRBV19	TRBJ2-2	TGTGCCAGTAGCCAGGGGGCAGGAAACACCGGGGAGCTGTTTTTT	CASSQGAGNTGELFF
NA	TRBD1	TRBV10-1	TRBJ2-3	TGCGCCAGCAGTGAGTCTAGCTTTGCCAGGGGGCGGGAAGATACGCAGTATTTT	CASSESSFARGREDTQYF
NA	TRBD1	TRBV5-8	TRBJ1-2	TGTGCCAGCAGCACGCCATACAGGGGTAGACGCTACACCTTC	CASSTPYRGRRYTF
NA	TRBD1	TRBV28	TRBJ2-1	TGTGCCAGCAGTCGTGACAGGGGTTCCTACAATGAGCAGTTCTTC	CASSRDRGSYNEQFF
NA	TRBD1	TRBV5-4	TRBJ2-1	TGTGCCAGCAGCTTGGCGGGACAGGGGGCCTACAATGAGCAGTTCTTC	CASSLAGQGAYNEQFF
NA	NA	TRBV18	TRBJ1-5	TGTGCCAGCTCATCTTGGGCCAGCAATCAGCCCCAGCATTTT	CASSSWASNQPQHF
NA	NA	TRBV5-1	TRBJ1-6	TGCGCCAGCAGCTTGGGCCCCTTGGTGGGTTATAATTCACCCCTCCACTTT	CASSLGPLVGYNSPLHF
NA	NA	TRBV2	TRBJ1-2	TGTGCCAGCAGTGGGATGGGGGATGGCTACACCTTC	CASSGMGDGYTF
NA	TRBD1	TRBV4-1	TRBJ2-2	TGCGCCAGCAGCCTCCGACAGGGTGGGAACACCGGGGAGCTGTTTTTT	CASSLRQGGNTGELFF
NA	NA	TRBV4-1	TRBJ1-2	TGCGCCAGCAGCCACCCTAAACTGGACAGCCTGCAATATGGCTACACCTTC	CASSHPKLDSLQYGYTF
NA	NA	TRBV5-1	TRBJ2-4	TGCGCCAGCAGCTTGGCCGGGGGGACAAGGAACATTCAGTACTTC	CASSLAGGTRNIQYF
NA	NA	TRBV4-1	TRBJ2-1	TGCGCCAGCAGCCAAGTGAAGTTTGAGGTACACAATGAGCAGTTCTTC	CASSQVKFEVHNEQFF
NA	NA	TRBV11-1	TRBJ1-1	TGTGCCAGCAGCCCAGGGCCTGGCACTGAAGCTTTCTTT	CASSPGPGTEAFF
NA	NA	TRBV19	TRBJ2-1	TGTGCCAGTAGTGGGGGGACAAACTCCTACAATGAGCAGTTCTTC	CASSGGTNSYNEQFF
NA	TRBD1	TRBV5-1	TRBJ1-2	TGCGCCAGCAGCCCCGAGTCGGGGACAGCTTATGGCTACACCTTC	CASSPESGTAYGYTF
NA	NA	TRBV19	TRBJ1-1	TGTGCCAGTAGGGAGGACAACAGAGTTTTTACTGAAGCTTTCTTT	CASREDNRVFTEAFF
once	TRBD1	TRBV16	TRBJ1-5	TGTGCCAGCAGCCTGGGACAGGCAGATGGCAATCAGCCCCAGCATTTT	CASSLGQADGNQPQHF
NA	NA	TRBV7-9	TRBJ2-1	TGTGCCAGCAGCTTTGCCCGGGGGAATGAGCAGTTCTTC	CASSFARGNEQFF
NA	NA	TRBV10-3	TRBJ2-1	TGTGCCATCAGTGCTGTTCGGGATGAGCAGTTCTTC	CAISAVRDEQFF
NA	NA	TRBV5-4	TRBJ2-3	TGTGCCAGCAGCCCCTGGGGCGGGGGCACAGATACGCAGTATTTT	CASSPWGGGTDTQYF
few	TRBD1	TRBV7-9	TRBJ2-7	TGTGCCAGCAGCCGACGGACAGGCCCCTACGAGCAGTACTTC	CASSRRTGPYEQYF
NA	NA	TRBV10-2	TRBJ1-3	TGCGCCAGCAGTGAGTCCCCAGGACTTGGAAACACCATATATTTT	CASSESPGLGNTIYF
NA	NA	TRBV29-1	TRBJ2-7	TGCAGCGCCAAAACCGAGGGTTTTGAGCAGTACTTC	CSAKTEGFEQYF
few	NA	TRBV7-9	TRBJ2-2	TGTGCCAGCAGACTACAAGCGAACACCGGGGAGCTGTTTTTT	CASRLQANTGELFF
NA	NA	TRBV10-3	TRBJ2-3	TGTGCCATCACTGGAGGGACTTCTGCAAATAAGCGCGACGCTAGCACAGATACGCAGTATTTT	CAITGGTSANKRDASTDTQYF